These 32 T cell receptor beta chains share one sample of origin, sequenced in a study of T cells expressing NK-cell markers. TCRdb reanalyzed the 5' RACE reads and collapses them to one entry per CDR3 protein, without DNA. The repertoire table contains roughly 180,000 distinct CDR3 sequences. Input material: blood T cells: a sorted CD56 or NKG2C T cell subset, CD4+ or CD8+ T cells, or bulk PBMC T cells (not recorded which). These receptors came from a woman between 18 and 70 years old in good health.

CDR3 region: CASKHPPAGTGELFF. The rearrangement links TRBV27 to TRBJ2-2; TCRdb's assignment of TRBD2 cannot be checked, as there is no DNA. The CDR3 is made up of 15 amino acids. Germline CDR1 reads MNHEY; CDR2 reads SMNVEV (reference sequence).

The chain couples TRBV20-1 to TRBJ1-2. CDR1 and CDR2 from the germline V gene are DFQATT and SNEGSKA (reference sequence). The CDR3 is 12 amino acids. The CDR3 sequence is CSARRTADGYTF.

This chain connects TRBV5-6 to TRBJ1-2; TCRdb designates TRBD1, a call that cannot be tested without DNA. Germline CDR1 is SGHDT and CDR2 is YYEEEE. This CDR3 spans 15 amino acids. The CDR3 is CASNNAGQLLYGYTF.

The chain couples TRBV6-1 to TRBJ1-2; TCRdb gives TRBD1 as the D gene, but with no DNA this cannot be confirmed. Germline values: CDR1 MNHNS, CDR2 SASEGT. The length of the CDR3 is 15 residues. CDR3 amino acids: CASEGRAGASVGYTF.

The J gene is TRBJ2-1, the V gene TRBV5-1; the D call of TRBD2 rests on TCRdb alone, since no DNA is present to check it. This CDR3 is built from 16 residues. Germline loops: CDR1 SGHRS, CDR2 YFSETQ. The CDR3 region is CASSPLTSGRNNEQFF.

This chain uses TRBV5-1 with TRBJ2-5; TCRdb returns TRBD1, unconfirmable since there is no DNA. The CDR3 extends over 14 amino acids. CDR1 and CDR2 (germline): SGHRS, YFSETQ. The CDR3 loop reads CASSPGSQRETQYF. Drawing the rest from reference TRBV5-1 and TRBJ2-5, the complete variable domain is KAGVTQTPRYLIKTRGQQVTLSCSPISGHRSVSWYQQTPGQGLQFLFEYFSETQRNKGNFPGRFSGRQFSNSRSEMNVSTLELGDSALYLCASSPGSQRETQYFGPGTRLLVL.

CDR3 protein: CASRLTTGKDGYTF. The chain is built from TRBV5-1 and TRBJ1-2; TCRdb's assignment of TRBD1 cannot be checked, as there is no DNA. CDR3 length: 14 amino acids. CDR1 and CDR2 (germline): SGHRS, YFSETQ.

V usage is TRBV18 and J usage is TRBJ2-2; TCRdb lists TRBD2, though no DNA is available to test this call. CDR3 length: 15 amino acids. Germline V CDR1 and CDR2: KGHSH, LQKENI. The CDR3: CASSPRLAHTGELFF.

The gene calls are TRBV5-1 and TRBJ1-1. The CDR3 covers 13 residues. The germline V gene encodes CDR1 SGHRS and CDR2 YFSETQ. The CDR3 reads CASSGVRSTEAFF.

The CDR3 here is CATSDGLYNEQFF. The chain couples TRBV24-1 to TRBJ2-1. The germline gives CDR1 KGHDR, CDR2 SFDVKD. CDR3 size: 13 residues.

The chain uses TRBV5-1 and TRBJ2-2; TCRdb designates TRBD1, a call that cannot be tested without DNA. This CDR3 is built from 16 residues. Germline CDR1 SGHRS, CDR2 YFSETQ. CDR3 amino acids: CASSLDGTGSSGELFF.

The J gene is TRBJ2-7, the V gene TRBV6-5; as DNA is missing, the TRBD2 call by TCRdb cannot be tested. CDR3 length equals 15 residues. Germline lookup yields CDR1 MNHEY and CDR2 SVGAGI. The CDR3 protein is CASSSPAGGVMEQYF.

This CDR3 reads CASSWGTSGASYEQYF. The gene calls are TRBV11-2 and TRBJ2-7; as DNA is missing, the TRBD2 call by TCRdb cannot be tested. The CDR3 runs to 16 residues. Germline CDR1 SGHAT, CDR2 FQNNGV.

CDR3 loop: CASSQTSGGNTDTQYF. V usage is TRBV5-1 and J usage is TRBJ2-3; as DNA is missing, the TRBD2 call by TCRdb cannot be tested. This CDR3 is built from 16 residues. Germline-derived CDR1 and CDR2 are SGHRS and YFSETQ.

The rearrangement joins TRBV29-1 to TRBJ2-7; the TCRdb D gene call, TRBD1, has no DNA to confirm it. This CDR3 has 12 amino acids. Germline V gene sequence: CDR1 SQVTM, CDR2 ANQGSEA. This chain's CDR3 is CSVQQGAYEQYF.

The genes are TRBV29-1 and TRBJ1-2; TCRdb's D gene call, TRBD1, goes unchecked for lack of DNA. The CDR3 is made up of 13 amino acids. The germline V gene has CDR1 SQVTM and CDR2 ANQGSEA. Here the CDR3 reads CSVGQGANYGYTF.

This sequence joins TRBV7-3 and TRBJ2-3; no DNA is available, so the TRBD2 call from TCRdb remains unchecked. The CDR3 extends over 15 amino acids. Per the germline V gene, CDR1 is SGHTA and CDR2 is FQGTGA. The CDR3: CASSFGGGSTDTQYF.

The rearrangement joins TRBV9 to TRBJ1-1; without DNA, the TCRdb call of TRBD1 cannot be checked. Germline lookup yields CDR1 SGDLS and CDR2 YYNGEE. The CDR3 loop spans 15 amino acids. CDR3 protein: CASSVVLAGSTEAFF.

The CDR3 loop is CASSDFGQGTNQPQHF. The chain joins TRBV6-1 to TRBJ1-5; TCRdb's D call of TRBD1 is untestable without DNA. The CDR3 extends over 16 amino acids. Germline lookup yields CDR1 MNHNS and CDR2 SASEGT.

The V call is TRBV2, the J call TRBJ1-4; no DNA is available, so the TRBD1 call from TCRdb remains unchecked. Germline lookup yields CDR1 SNHLY and CDR2 FYNNEI. The CDR3 is 13 amino acids. This chain's CDR3 is CASIARGDEKLFF.

The chain carries TRBV20-1 and TRBJ2-1. The CDR3 runs to 15 residues. Germline lookup yields CDR1 DFQATT and CDR2 SNEGSKA (reference sequence). CDR3 in amino acids: CSARDGAVTYNEQFF.

The J gene is TRBJ1-1, the V gene TRBV28. Germline-derived CDR1 and CDR2 are MDHEN and SYDVKM. The CDR3 contains 11 residues. The CDR3 loop is CASSLVGVAFF.

The rearrangement uses TRBV29-1 and TRBJ2-7; TCRdb lists TRBD2, though no DNA is available to test this call. The CDR3 consists of 14 residues. The germline V gene encodes CDR1 SQVTM and CDR2 ANQGSEA. The CDR3 protein is CSVEGKGGLYEQYF.

J is TRBJ1-3 and V is TRBV4-2. Germline V gives CDR1 LGHNA, CDR2 YNFKEQ. CDR3 size: 15 residues. This CDR3 is CASSQDQGFGNTIYF.

The genes are TRBV20-1 and TRBJ2-7; TCRdb names TRBD1, which stays unverified in the absence of DNA. Germline V gene sequence: CDR1 DFQATT, CDR2 SNEGSKA (reference sequence). CDR3 length equals 11 residues. The CDR3 spells CSAWSGVEQYF.

The chain employs TRBV12-3 or TRBV12-4 and TRBJ2-7. CDR3 length: 14 residues. CDR3 protein: CASSLYETSYEQYF.

This rearrangement joins TRBV4-2 to TRBJ2-5; absent DNA, TCRdb's TRBD1 call cannot be checked. The CDR3 runs 14 residues. Looked up from germline, CDR1 is LGHNA and CDR2 is YNFKEQ. CDR3 protein: CASSQRDIQETQYF.

The chain carries TRBV20-1 and TRBJ1-2; TCRdb calls TRBD1, which cannot be checked without DNA. Germline V CDR1 and CDR2: DFQATT, SNEGSKA (reference sequence). This CDR3 spans 13 amino acids. The CDR3 loop reads CSAWGRDNYGYTF.

V usage is TRBV4-2 and J usage is TRBJ2-5; TCRdb's D call of TRBD2 is untestable without DNA. CDR3 length equals 14 residues. Germline CDR1 LGHNA, CDR2 YNFKEQ. The CDR3 sequence is CASRTGDPGGTQYF.

The chain carries TRBV5-1 and TRBJ2-7. The CDR3 has 12 residues. Germline V gene lookup returns CDR1 SGHRS and CDR2 YFSETQ. CDR3 sequence reads: CASRSSAGEQYF.

The chain couples TRBV20-1 to TRBJ1-2; TCRdb picks TRBD1, but there is no DNA to check that call. The CDR3 is made up of 11 amino acids. The germline V gene encodes CDR1 DFQATT and CDR2 SNEGSKA (reference sequence). CDR3 region: CSAVTRGGYTF.

The rearrangement joins TRBV2 to TRBJ2-5; TCRdb's D call of TRBD1 is untestable without DNA. Germline-derived CDR1 and CDR2 are SNHLY and FYNNEI. The CDR3 is made up of 14 amino acids. This CDR3 is CASSVPGEWETQYF.